The rows below give T cell receptor beta chains drawn from one sample of a study of molecular identifiers for immune sequencing clone quantification. TCRdb re-called the PCR reads through MiXCR, storing one row per CDR3 protein. The data show 490,000 or so distinct CDR3 sequences, 20% to 25% seen once. Sequenced material: naive CD8+ T cells from blood, with Jurkat cell RNA spiked in. Source of these receptors: a human donor in good health. Some libraries in this study had Jurkat cell RNA spiked in. CDR3s include the opening cysteine and the closing phenylalanine or tryptophan. D genes are given only for firm matches. Only some rows state a clone size, as once, few, many or a class for expanded clones.

J | size | D | V | DNA | CDR3
TRBJ2-5 | few | - | TRBV11-2 | TGTGCCAGCAGCTCAAATATGTACCAAGAGACCCAGTACTTC | CASSSNMYQETQYF
TRBJ2-5 | - | - | TRBV27 | TGTGCCAGCAGCCCGCGTGGCAGGGAAAGAGAGACCCAGTACTTC | CASSPRGRERETQYF
TRBJ1-1 | many | - | TRBV4-1 | TGCGCCAGCAGCCAAGATGACAGTGCGGGGGAGGCTTTCTTT | CASSQDDSAGEAFF
TRBJ2-5 | - | TRBD2 | TRBV9 | TGTGCCAGCAGCGTAGGCACCCTAGCGGGGCCCCAAGAGACCCAGTACTTC | CASSVGTLAGPQETQYF
TRBJ1-5 | many | - | TRBV6-5 | TGTGCCAGCAGCACGAATCAGCCCCAGCATTTT | CASSTNQPQHF
TRBJ1-1 | many | TRBD1 | TRBV29-1 | TGCAGCGGAGTACAGGGGGCGGCCACTGAAGCTTTCTTT | CSGVQGAATEAFF
TRBJ2-6 | many | TRBD2 | TRBV27 | TGTGCCAGCAGTTTATGGGCGGGAGGGCCGACTGGGGCCAACGTCCTGACTTTC | CASSLWAGGPTGANVLTF
TRBJ1-2 | few | TRBD1 | TRBV4-1 | TGCGCCAGCAGCCAAGATGGAGGCAGGGGGCTTGTTGGCTACACCTTC | CASSQDGGRGLVGYTF
TRBJ2-5 | - | - | TRBV6-5 | TGTGCCAGCAGTTACTCCCCGGGAGTACTTGAGACCCAGTACTTC | CASSYSPGVLETQYF
TRBJ2-7 | many | TRBD2 | TRBV4-1 | TGCGCCAGCAGCCAAGAGGGACTAGTACTCTCCTACGAGCAGTACTTC | CASSQEGLVLSYEQYF
TRBJ2-1 | few | - | TRBV11-3 | TGTGCCAGCAGCTCTCACAGGGAGTTGGTAAATGAGCAGTTCTTC | CASSSHRELVNEQFF
TRBJ2-3 | many | TRBD2 | TRBV5-1 | TGCGCCAGCAGCCTGTCCGGGACTACCCACACAGATACGCAGTATTTT | CASSLSGTTHTDTQYF
TRBJ2-7 | - | TRBD1 | TRBV7-2 | TGTGCCAGCAGCTCAGACAGGGCTCACCGGTCTGAAGAGCGGTACTTC | CASSSDRAHRSEERYF
TRBJ1-1 | - | - | TRBV3-1 | TGTGCCAGCAGCCAAGGAGGGCGGAACACTGAAGCTTTCTTT | CASSQGGRNTEAFF
TRBJ2-5 | - | TRBD2 | TRBV12-3/TRBV12-4 | TGTGCCAGCAGTTTCGTCACTAGCGGGCTCCCAGAGACCCAGTACTTC | CASSFVTSGLPETQYF
TRBJ2-1 | few | - | TRBV27 | TGTGCCAGCAGTTTATCGATAAGCGGGCCTTACAATGAGCAGTTCTTC | CASSLSISGPYNEQFF
TRBJ2-1 | - | - | TRBV5-1 | TGCGCCAGCAGCTTGGCGCACCCAGTAAGCTCCTACAATGAGCAGTTCTTC | CASSLAHPVSSYNEQFF
TRBJ2-5 | many | - | TRBV7-9 | TGTGCCAGCAGCTCGACAGAAGAGACCCAGTACTTC | CASSSTEETQYF
TRBJ2-7 | few | - | TRBV20-1 | TGCAGTGCTAATGCGGACAGCTCCTACGAGCAGTACTTC | CSANADSSYEQYF
TRBJ2-5 | - | - | TRBV27 | TGTGCCAGCAGATACCAGGGGGGGGAGACCCAGTACTTC | CASRYQGGETQYF
TRBJ1-1 | - | TRBD1 | TRBV3-1 | TGTGCCAGCAGCCAAGGGACAGGGGGCACTGAAGCTTCCTTT | CASSQGTGGTEASF
TRBJ2-3 | many | - | TRBV28 | TGTGCCAGCAGTCCCCTGCCGGGAGAGTCTAGCACAGATACGCAGTATTTT | CASSPLPGESSTDTQYF
TRBJ2-5 | many | - | TRBV7-2 | TGTGCCAGCAGCTTAGAAGGGCAGAACGGGGAGTACTTC | CASSLEGQNGEYF
TRBJ1-1 | many | - | TRBV6-2/TRBV6-3 | TGTGCCAGCACCCTCCGGACGCTTATGAACACTGAAGCTTTCTTT | CASTLRTLMNTEAFF
TRBJ2-2 | few | - | TRBV10-1 | TGCGCCAGCAGAGATCACCCGAACACCGGGGAGCTGTTTTTT | CASRDHPNTGELFF
TRBJ2-7 | few | - | TRBV20-1 | TGCAGTGCATCCCGGGACTTCAACTACGAGCAGTACTTC | CSASRDFNYEQYF
TRBJ2-5 | many | TRBD2 | TRBV6-1 | TGTGCCAGCAATGCCCACGTGGGAGGGGAGACCCAGTACTTC | CASNAHVGGETQYF
TRBJ2-7 | - | - | TRBV4-2 | TGTGCCAGCAGCCAAGATTCGCCGGAGAGCTACGAGCAGTACTTC | CASSQDSPESYEQYF
TRBJ2-3 | many | TRBD2 | TRBV7-9 | TGTGCCAGCAGCCCGACTAGCGGGAGGTACACAGATACGCAGTATTTT | CASSPTSGRYTDTQYF
TRBJ2-3 | many | - | TRBV27 | TGTGCCAGCAGTCCAGCAGGGGCGACAGATACGCAGTATTTT | CASSPAGATDTQYF
TRBJ1-5 | - | - | TRBV20-1 | TGCAGTGCTAGACAGGGATCAGGCTCTGGCAATCAGCCCCAGCATTTT | CSARQGSGSGNQPQHF
TRBJ2-3 | - | TRBD1 | TRBV2 | TGTGCCAGCAGTCAGTACGACAGGGCCACAGATACGCAGTATTTT | CASSQYDRATDTQYF
TRBJ1-2 | few | TRBD1 | TRBV4-3 | TGCGCCAGCAGCCAAGTTTCCCAGGGGGGCTATGGCTACACCTTC | CASSQVSQGGYGYTF
TRBJ1-1 | - | - | TRBV10-3 | TGTGCCATCAGTGATAACACCTACACTGAAGCTTTCTTT | CAISDNTYTEAFF
TRBJ1-2 | few | - | TRBV29-1 | TGCAGCGTTGAGGGGGGGGGCAGGAACTATGGCTACACCTTC | CSVEGGGRNYGYTF
TRBJ2-5 | - | TRBD2 | TRBV11-2 | TGTGCCAGCAGCTCAGGGTGGGAGGGAGAGACCCAGTACTTC | CASSSGWEGETQYF
TRBJ2-1 | few | TRBD2 | TRBV5-4 | TGTGCCAGCCGGGGGGGGGCAGGATCCTACAATGAGCAGTTCTTC | CASRGGAGSYNEQFF